The clone carrying this T cell receptor (beta chain) was observed once. These data are taken from a study of blood T cell repertoires in COVID-19. The table came from immunoSEQ multiplex PCR; TCRdb's copy has only in-frame clones and leaves some out. The sample includes approximately 83,000 clones, approximately 77% of them seen just once. Trimming removed 5 bases from V and 6 bases from J; junction bases left unmatched: 8. The CDR3 extends over 15 amino acids. Looked up from germline, CDR1 is MDHEN and CDR2 is SYDVKM. The sequence was collected from a woman older than 75 with acute or convalescent COVID-19. Sample: peripheral blood. This chain uses TRBV28 with TRBJ1-5; 9 bases line up with TRBD1. The CDR3 DNA is TGTGCCAGCAGTCTCCCCACAGGGGGCAGTCAGCCCCAGCATTTT. Protein product: CASSLPTGGSQPQHF.